Listed here is a single TCR beta chain. Germline CDR1 reads SGHNT; CDR2 reads YENEEA. V lost 8 bases, J lost 2 bases, and 5 bases stayed unmatched. The CDR3 has 14 residues. The data were obtained in a study of control samples from healthy donors and cancer patients. Clones were read by immunoSEQ multiplex PCR, and TCRdb kept only the in-frame ones, dropping some. The data show over 10,000 clones, with 60% to 85% seen just once and around 8.2% held by the top ten. This chain uses TRBV11-3 with TRBJ2-2, with 7 bases that match TRBD1. What was sequenced was formalin-fixed, paraffin-embedded tissue. This sequence originates from a male donor with melanoma. The CDR3 here is CASSRTGNTGELFF. Here the CDR3 DNA reads TGTGCCAGCTCCCGGACAGGAAACACCGGGGAGCTGTTTTTT.